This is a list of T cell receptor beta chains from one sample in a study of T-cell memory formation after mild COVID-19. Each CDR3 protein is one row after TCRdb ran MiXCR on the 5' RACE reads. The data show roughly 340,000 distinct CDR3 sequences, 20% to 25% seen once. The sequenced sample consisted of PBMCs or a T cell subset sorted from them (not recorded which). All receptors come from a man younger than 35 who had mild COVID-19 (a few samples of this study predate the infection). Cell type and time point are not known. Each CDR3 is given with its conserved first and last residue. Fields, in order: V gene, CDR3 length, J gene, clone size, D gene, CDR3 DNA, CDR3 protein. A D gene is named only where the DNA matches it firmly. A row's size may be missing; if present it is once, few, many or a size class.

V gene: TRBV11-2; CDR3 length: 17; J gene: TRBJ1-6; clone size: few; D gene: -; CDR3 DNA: TGTGCCAGCAGCCTCGTAGTTGGGAGTGTGGTAATTTCACCCCTCCACTTT; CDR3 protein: CASSLVVGSVVISPLHF
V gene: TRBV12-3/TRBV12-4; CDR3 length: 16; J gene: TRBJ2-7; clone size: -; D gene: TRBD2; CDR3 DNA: TGTGCCAGCAGTTTTGGGACTAGCGGGGGGGCCGGAGAGCAGTACTTC; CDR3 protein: CASSFGTSGGAGEQYF
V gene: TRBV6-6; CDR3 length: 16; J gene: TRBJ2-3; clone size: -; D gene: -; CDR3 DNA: TGTGCCAGCAGTTACTCAGCTGAAGCTAGCACAGATACGCAGTATTTT; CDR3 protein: CASSYSAEASTDTQYF
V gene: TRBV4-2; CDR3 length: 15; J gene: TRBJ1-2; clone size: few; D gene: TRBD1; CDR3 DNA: TGTGCCAGCAGCCGGGACCGGGACAGCAACTATGGCTACACCTTC; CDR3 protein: CASSRDRDSNYGYTF
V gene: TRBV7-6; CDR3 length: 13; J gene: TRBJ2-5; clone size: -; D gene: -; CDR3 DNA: TGTGCCAGCAGCTCCTACAACGAGGAGACCCAGTACTTC; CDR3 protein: CASSSYNEETQYF
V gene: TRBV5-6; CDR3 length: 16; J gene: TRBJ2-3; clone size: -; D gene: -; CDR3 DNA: TGTGCCAGCAGCTTGGCCGGGCAGGCAGATCCAGATACGCAGTATTTT; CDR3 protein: CASSLAGQADPDTQYF
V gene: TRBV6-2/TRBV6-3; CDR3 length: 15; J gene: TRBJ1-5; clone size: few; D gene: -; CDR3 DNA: TGTGCCAGCAGTTCCTTTTGGAGGAGCAATCAGCCCCAGCATTTT; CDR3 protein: CASSSFWRSNQPQHF
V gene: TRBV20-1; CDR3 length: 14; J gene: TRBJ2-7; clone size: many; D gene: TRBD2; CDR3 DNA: TGCAGTGCTAGAGATCGTGGGGGGGGCTACGAGCAGTACTTC; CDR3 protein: CSARDRGGGYEQYF
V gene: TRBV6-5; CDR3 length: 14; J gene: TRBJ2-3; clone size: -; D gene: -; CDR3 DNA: TGTGCCAGCAGTTACTCGCCAGGCACAGATACGCAGTATTTT; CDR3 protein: CASSYSPGTDTQYF
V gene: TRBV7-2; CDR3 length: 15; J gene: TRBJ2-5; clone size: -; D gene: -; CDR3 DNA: TGTGCCAGCAGCTTAGTCCCTAAGACCCCGGAGACCCAGTACTTC; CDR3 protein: CASSLVPKTPETQYF
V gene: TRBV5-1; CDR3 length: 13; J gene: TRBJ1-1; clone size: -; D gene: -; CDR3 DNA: TGCGCCAGCAGCATCACGTCGAACACTGAAGCTTTCTTT; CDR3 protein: CASSITSNTEAFF
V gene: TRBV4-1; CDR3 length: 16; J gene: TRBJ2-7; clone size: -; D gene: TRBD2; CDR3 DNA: TGCGCCAGCAGCCCAAGGGAAGCGGGGCCCTCCTACGAGCAGTACTTC; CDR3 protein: CASSPREAGPSYEQYF
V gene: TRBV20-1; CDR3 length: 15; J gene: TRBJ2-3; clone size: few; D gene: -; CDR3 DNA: TGCAGTGCTAGAGGGATCGCTTGGGTCACAGATACGCAGTATTTT; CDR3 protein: CSARGIAWVTDTQYF
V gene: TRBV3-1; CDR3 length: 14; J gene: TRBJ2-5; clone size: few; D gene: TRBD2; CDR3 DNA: TGTGCCAGCAGCCAAGGGACTAGCGGGGAGACCCAGTACTTC; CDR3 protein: CASSQGTSGETQYF
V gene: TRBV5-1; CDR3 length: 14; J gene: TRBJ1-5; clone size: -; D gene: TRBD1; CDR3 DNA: TGCGCCAGCAGCACGGGACAGGGAGATCAGCCCCAGCATTTT; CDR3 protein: CASSTGQGDQPQHF
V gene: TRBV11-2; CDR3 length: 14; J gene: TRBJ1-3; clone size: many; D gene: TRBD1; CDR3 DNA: TGTGCCAGCAGCCTCCGGACAGGGTTAGACACCATATATTTT; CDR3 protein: CASSLRTGLDTIYF
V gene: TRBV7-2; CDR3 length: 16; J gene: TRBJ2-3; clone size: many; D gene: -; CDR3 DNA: TGTGCCAGCAGCTTCCCGCCGGGGGTAAGCACAGATACGCAGTATTTT; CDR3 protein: CASSFPPGVSTDTQYF
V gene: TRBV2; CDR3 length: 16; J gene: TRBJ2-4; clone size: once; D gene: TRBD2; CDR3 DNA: TGTGCCAGCAGTAAGGGACTAGCGGGAGCCAAAAACATTCAGTACTTC; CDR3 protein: CASSKGLAGAKNIQYF
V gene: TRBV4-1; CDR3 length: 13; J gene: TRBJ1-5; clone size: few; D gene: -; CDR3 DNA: TGCGCCAGCAGCCAAGGGGGGGATCAGCCCCAGCATTTT; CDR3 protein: CASSQGGDQPQHF
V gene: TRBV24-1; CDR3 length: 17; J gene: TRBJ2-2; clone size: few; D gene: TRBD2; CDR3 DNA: TGTGCCACCAGTGATACAGACGGGGGGACGAACACCGGGGAGCTGTTTTTT; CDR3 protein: CATSDTDGGTNTGELFF
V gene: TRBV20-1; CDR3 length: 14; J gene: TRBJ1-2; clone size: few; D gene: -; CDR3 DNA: TGCAGTGCTAGAGATAAGGGAACTAACTATGGCTACACCTTC; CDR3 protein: CSARDKGTNYGYTF
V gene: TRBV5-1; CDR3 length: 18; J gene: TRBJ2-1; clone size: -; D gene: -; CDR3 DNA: TGCGCCTGTAGTTGGGGGGTGAGGTCGATGCAGGGGATGGATGAGCAGTTCTTC; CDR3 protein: CACSWGVRSMQGMDEQFF
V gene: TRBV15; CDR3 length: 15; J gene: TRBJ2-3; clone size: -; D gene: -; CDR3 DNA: TGTGCCACCAGCAGAGATAGACAACGAGCAGATACGCAGTATTTT; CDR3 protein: CATSRDRQRADTQYF